The 27 T cell receptor beta chains reported below all come from one sample, sequenced in a study of metastatic and nonmetastatic thyroid tumors. All patients reached thyroid surgery having received no treatment beforehand. With MiXCR, TCRdb called clones anew from the PCR reads. This table has about 82,000 clones, under 15% appearing once. Sequencing was done on a sample of tumor tissue. The receptors were sampled from a female donor with papillary thyroid cancer or a benign thyroid nodule (not recorded which). Some clones in this sample may be carry-over from other donors' samples.

This clone was observed at least ten times. The chain employs TRBV6-1 and TRBJ1-6; 7 bases line up with TRBD1. The CDR3 spans 16 residues. V lost 6 bases to trimming and J lost 3 bases; unmatched junction nucleotides: 8. In germline, CDR1 is MNHNS, CDR2 SASEGT. Here the CDR3 reads CASSSGTANYNSPLHF. The CDR3 DNA follows: TGTGCCAGCAGCTCCGGGACAGCCAACTATAATTCACCCCTCCACTTT.

This clone occurred many times. The rearrangement joins TRBV4-1 to TRBJ2-1; 8 bases are shared with TRBD2. Germline trimming cut 1 base from V and 4 bases from J; bases unmatched to any gene: 12. Germline V CDR1 and CDR2: MGHRA, YSYEKL. The CDR3 totals 18 residues. The chain's CDR3 is CASSQAGGVAGKYNEQFF. CDR3 coding DNA: TGCGCCAGCAGCCAAGCCGGGGGGGTAGCGGGGAAATACAATGAGCAGTTCTTC.

This clone was counted between two and nine times. With a much larger clone just one base away, this may be a read error. This chain connects TRBV12-3 or TRBV12-4 to TRBJ2-3; 10 bases line up with TRBD2. The CDR3 is made up of 15 amino acids. Germline trimming cut 7 bases from V and 7 bases from J; bases unmatched to any gene: 11. DNA of the CDR3: TGTGCCAGCACCCCCTCTAGCGGGAGTCTCCATACGCAGTATTTT. Encoded protein: CASTPSSGSLHTQYF.

As concerns this clone: A much larger clone is a single base away; this may be a read error. The rearrangement links TRBV12-3 or TRBV12-4 to TRBJ2-3; D ambiguous. CDR3 size: 15 residues. Trimming left V 7 bases short and J 4 bases short, with 18 bases between. The DNA for the CDR3 is TGTGCCAGCATCCCCGTTTTTCGGTTGGCAGATACGCAGTATTTT. Protein sequence: CASIPVFRLADTQYF.

This clone has a count of ten or more. This chain joins TRBV30 and TRBJ2-7, with 10 positions matching TRBD2. Germline CDR1 GTSNPN, CDR2 SVGIG (reference sequence). V gave up 2 bases and J gave up 2 bases; unmatched junction bases: 15. The CDR3 sequence is 18 residues long. This CDR3 reads CAWSSQLAGVLPPYEQYF. The CDR3 bases are TGTGCCTGGAGTTCCCAGCTAGCGGGAGTCCTTCCTCCCTACGAGCAGTACTTC.

This clone was seen once. The rearrangement uses TRBV20-1 and TRBJ1-1; D uncertain. CDR1 and CDR2 from the germline V gene are DFQATT and SNEGSKA (reference sequence). The CDR3 is 11 residues long. The ends were cut back, 7 bases at V and 6 bases at J, with 12 bases in the middle. The CDR3 sequence is CSVIGSAEAFF. The CDR3 DNA reads as TGCAGTGTTATAGGGAGTGCTGAAGCTTTCTTT.

This clone was seen only a few times. This may be a read error, as it is one base from a much larger clone. CDR3 residues: CASSPGYHEQYF. In DNA, the CDR3 is TGTGCCAGTAGTCCAGGGTACCACGAGCAGTACTTC. This rearrangement joins TRBV19 to TRBJ2-7; TRBD1 might be the D (5 bases). Germline V gene data show CDR1 as LNHDA and CDR2 as SQIVND (reference sequence). V lost 5 bases, J lost 5 bases, and 10 bases lay in between. CDR3 length equals 12 residues.

This clone was detected many times. This sequence joins TRBV5-1 and TRBJ2-3, with a possible D match to TRBD2 (5 bases). V lost 4 bases, J lost 5 bases, and 17 bases lay in between. Germline values: CDR1 SGHRS, CDR2 YFSETQ. The CDR3 is 15 amino acids. Here the CDR3 DNA reads TGCGCCAGCAGCCCTACCTTGACAAGCGGAGATACGCAGTATTTT. Its protein product is CASSPTLTSGDTQYF.

This clone was detected ten times or more. The chain carries TRBV28 and TRBJ2-7; TRBD1 matches at 7 bases. CDR1 is MDHEN, CDR2 SYDVKM, per germline. J was trimmed by 0 bases and V by 8 bases; bases with no gene match: 7. The CDR3 runs to 14 residues. The CDR3 is CASLGQINSYEQYF. The CDR3, as DNA: TGTGCCAGCTTGGGACAGATTAACTCCTACGAGCAGTACTTC.

There are many counts of this clone. The chain recombines TRBV20-1 with TRBJ1-2, with D possibly matching TRBD1 (6 bases). V was shortened by 5 bases and J by 11 bases, with 15 bases between the two germline ends. This CDR3 has 11 residues. CDR1 DFQATT and CDR2 SNEGSKA come from the germline V gene (reference sequence). DNA of the CDR3: TGCAGTGCTCTTGGACAGAAAAATTACACCTTC. Protein: CSALGQKNYTF.

This clone was counted many times. The rearrangement joins TRBV7-9 to TRBJ2-1; 11 positions match TRBD2. Trimming removed 1 base from V and 5 bases from J; junction bases left unmatched: 13. Germline V gene lookup returns CDR1 SEHNR and CDR2 FQNEAQ (reference sequence). CDR3 length: 19 residues. The CDR3: CASSLGASGRWGNNNEQFF. For the CDR3, the DNA is TGTGCCAGCAGCTTAGGTGCTAGCGGGAGGTGGGGTAACAACAATGAGCAGTTCTTC. Complete variable domain (other parts from reference TRBV7-9 and TRBJ2-1): DTGVSQNPRHKITKRGQNVTFRCDPISEHNRLYWYRQTLGQGPEFLTYFQNEAQLEKSRLLSDRFSAERPKGSFSTLEIQRTEQGDSAMYLCASSLGASGRWGNNNEQFFGPGTRLTVL.

This clone was observed many times. J is TRBJ2-2 and V is TRBV4-1, with a tentative D call TRBD2 (6 bases). Deletions cut 0 bases from V and 2 bases from J, with 13 bases between. The CDR3 is 17 residues long. CDR1 is MGHRA and CDR2 is YSYEKL in the germline V gene. CDR3 region: CASSQDLGGGNTGELFF. The CDR3 DNA follows: TGCGCCAGCAGCCAAGATCTTGGGGGAGGTAACACCGGGGAGCTGTTTTTT.

In this sample, this clone turned up many times. V and J are TRBV5-1 and TRBJ2-5; the D call may be TRBD1 or TRBD2 (6 bases each). The CDR3 sequence is 17 residues long. Per the germline V gene, CDR1 is SGHRS and CDR2 is YFSETQ. V was cut by 4 bases and J by 4 bases, with 23 bases left in between. In DNA form, the CDR3 reads TGCGCCAGCAGCCTGGAGGGGCCAGGGGTGACAGGAGAGACCCAGTACTTC. Protein sequence: CASSLEGPGVTGETQYF.

About this clone: The junction departs from the called germline gene at one end, perhaps through a read error. The chain combines TRBV5-1 with TRBJ2-5; a possible D gene is TRBD1 (7 bases). This CDR3 spans 14 amino acids. Germline V gene lookup returns CDR1 SGHRS and CDR2 YFSETQ. The DNA for the CDR3 is TGCGACATCGCGCTACCAACAGGGGAGGAGACCAAGTACTTC. Its translation is CDIALPTGEETKYF.

This clone was found many times. The CDR3: CASREDRGRDTQYF. CDR3 bases: TGTGCCAGCAGAGAGGACAGGGGGCGAGATACGCAGTATTTT. The chain is built from TRBV2 and TRBJ2-3; 11 positions agree with TRBD1. CDR3 length: 14 amino acids. Trimming at V came to 6 bases and at J to 5 bases, leaving 4 bases not matched to a gene. Germline V lookup: CDR1 SNHLY, CDR2 FYNNEI.

This clone was observed many times. The chain carries TRBV2 and TRBJ1-2, with 7 bases that match TRBD1. Unmatched junction bases numbered 5, after V lost 6 bases and J lost 4 bases. CDR1 and CDR2 from the germline V gene are SNHLY and FYNNEI. The CDR3 length is 13 residues. In DNA form, the CDR3 reads TGTGCCAGCAGGGATCAGGGGGGCTATGGCTACACCTTC. Residues: CASRDQGGYGYTF. Variable domain in full (rest from reference TRBV2 and TRBJ1-2): EPEVTQTPSHQVTQMGQEVILRCVPISNHLYFYWYRQILGQKVEFLVSFYNNEISEKSEIFDDQFSVERPDGSNFTLKIRSTKLEDSAMYFCASRDQGGYGYTFGSGTRLTVV.

This clone was seen repeatedly, ten times or more. The chain combines TRBV9 with TRBJ2-2; D ambiguous. This CDR3 has 14 amino acids. V gave up 0 bases and J gave up 6 bases, with 9 bases separating them. Germline CDR1 SGDLS, CDR2 YYNGEE. CDR3 amino acids: CASSVEARPGELFF. The CDR3 bases are TGTGCCAGCAGCGTAGAGGCACGCCCCGGGGAGCTGTTTTTT.

This clone was counted at least ten times. This chain links TRBV19 with TRBJ2-1; 14 positions agree with TRBD2. CDR1 is LNHDA and CDR2 is SQIVND in the germline V gene (reference sequence). The ends lost 3 bases at V and 7 bases at J; junction bases unmatched: 2. This CDR3 contains 15 residues. The CDR3 here is CASSIGTSGGNEQFF. The CDR3 DNA sequence: TGTGCCAGTAGTATCGGGACTAGCGGGGGAAATGAGCAGTTCTTC.

In this sample, this clone is medium-sized. This sequence joins TRBV5-1 and TRBJ2-1; possible D gene TRBD2, 6 bases. There are 14 residues in the CDR3. CDR1 SGHRS and CDR2 YFSETQ come from the germline V gene. V lost 2 bases, J lost 7 bases, and 13 bases lay in between. CDR3 bases: TGCGCCAGCAGCTTTGGGGGGAGCCAAAATGAGCAGTTCTTC. Amino acids: CASSFGGSQNEQFF.

This clone was picked up many times. The J gene is TRBJ2-2, the V gene TRBV4-1; TRBD2 might be the D (5 bases). Germline V gene lookup returns CDR1 MGHRA and CDR2 YSYEKL. The CDR3 runs to 16 residues. Between the trimmed V and J ends, which lost 0 bases and 2 bases, there was a span of 10 bases. As DNA, the CDR3 is TGCGCCAGCAGCCAAGAGGGGAGAGGTAACACCGGGGAGCTGTTTTTT. This encodes CASSQEGRGNTGELFF.

This clone came up a few times. J is TRBJ1-5 and V is TRBV10-3; the D gene is possibly TRBD1 (5 bases). CDR3 length: 15 residues. Trimming took off 0 bases at V and 7 bases at J, with 13 bases between the two ends. From germline, CDR1 is ENHRY and CDR2 SYGVKD. This CDR3 is CAISESGGRWQPQHF. CDR3 coding DNA: TGTGCCATCAGTGAGTCGGGGGGACGATGGCAGCCCCAGCATTTT.

The CDR3 spells CASRYVTVVYEQYF. The CDR3 bases are TGCGCCAGCAGGTATGTGACAGTGGTCTACGAGCAGTACTTC. This chain joins TRBV5-1 and TRBJ2-7; a possible D gene is TRBD1 (5 bases). Germline loops: CDR1 SGHRS, CDR2 YFSETQ. The CDR3 consists of 14 residues. The V gene lost 5 bases and the J gene lost 3 bases, with 15 bases spanning the gap.

Turning to this clone: This may be a read error: a much more frequent sequence differs by one nucleotide. This specimen includes other DNA sequences encoding the same CDR3. The genes are TRBV9 and TRBJ2-1, with 11 bases that match TRBD2. Losses at the gene ends were 4 bases for V and 7 bases for J; bases not matched to a gene: 10. Germline V gives CDR1 SGDLS, CDR2 YYNGEE. The CDR3 has 16 amino acids. Here the CDR3 reads CASSPHTSGRRNEQFF. In DNA form, the CDR3 reads TGTGCCAGCAGCCCCCACACTAGCGGGAGACGAAATGAGCAGTTCTTC.

This clone was counted many times. This rearrangement joins TRBV11-3 to TRBJ2-5; 9 bases align to TRBD2. This CDR3 contains 17 residues. Germline V gene data show CDR1 as SGHNT and CDR2 as YENEEA. Trimming at V came to 4 bases and at J to 4 bases, leaving 13 bases not matched to a gene. The CDR3 is CASSSVILAGVLETQYF. CDR3 coding DNA: TGTGCCAGCAGCTCGGTCATTTTAGCGGGAGTTTTAGAGACCCAGTACTTC.

This clone was seen many times. The rearrangement links TRBV11-3 to TRBJ2-7, with D maybe TRBD2 (6 bases). The CDR3 is made up of 16 amino acids. V gave up 4 bases and J gave up 3 bases, with 19 bases separating them. Germline loops: CDR1 SGHNT, CDR2 YENEEA. CDR3 in amino acids: CASSSSTAGRFYEQYF. The DNA of the CDR3 is TGTGCCAGCAGCTCATCAACGGCCGGGAGATTCTACGAGCAGTACTTC.

This clone was recorded a few times. This sequence joins TRBV7-3 and TRBJ2-5; 9 nucleotides match TRBD1. CDR1 is SGHTA, CDR2 FQGTGA, per germline. This CDR3 is 14 amino acids long. The V and J ends lost 5 bases and 4 bases, in that order; junction bases with no gene match: 5. In DNA form, the CDR3 reads TGTGCCAGCAGCGTTACAGGGGGCGCAGAGACCCAGTACTTC. Residues: CASSVTGGAETQYF.

This chain uses TRBV12-3 or TRBV12-4 with TRBJ2-7, with D possibly matching TRBD1 (6 bases). The ends were cut back, 7 bases at V and 3 bases at J, with 16 bases in the middle. CDR3 length equals 14 residues. Written as DNA, the CDR3 is TGTGCCAGCATTCCCCTACAGGGATACTACGAGCAGTACTTC. Residues: CASIPLQGYYEQYF.